This entry describes one T cell receptor beta chain. In the authors' methods: Quantification of nucleated cells was approximated via reference gene primer amplification. TCRdb's copy holds only in-frame clones and misses some; the assay was immunoSEQ multiplex PCR. V and J calls and clone size follow that table, whereas D and trimming were derived from the DNA. The sample has hundreds of thousands of clones, 83% seen once. These data belong to a study of blood T cell repertoires in COVID-19. The wider study: Acute and convalescent COVID-19 specimens originated in the United States, Italy and Spain. T cells, B-cell-depleted T cells, or PBMCs supplied cDNA or gDNA.

The sequenced sample consisted of peripheral blood. The receptor's source is an elderly man with acute or convalescent COVID-19.

The CDR3 region has the DNA TGTGCCAGCAGTCCCGGGACAGGGGAAGAGACCCAGTACTTC. Its protein is CASSPGTGEETQYF. The V and J genes are TRBV6-5 and TRBJ2-5, with TRBD1 matching over 10 bases. From germline, CDR1 is MNHEY and CDR2 SVGAGI. J gave up 3 bases and V 5 bases, and 3 bases lay outside the gene matches. This CDR3 is built from 14 residues.